Listed below are T cell receptor beta chains from one sample, sequenced in a study of ipilimumab plus nivolumab after autologous stem cell transplantation. TCRdb's table, derived via immunoSEQ multiplex PCR, lists solely in-frame clones and lacks some. The table lists 37,000 or so clones, about 91% of them singletons, with roughly 0.87% in the top ten. The source was PBMCs, collected in a trial of ipilimumab plus nivolumab as post-transplant consolidation. These receptors came from a male donor with multiple myeloma. Both conserved end residues are part of each CDR3. Fields, in order: V gene, J gene, clone size, D gene, CDR3 DNA, CDR3 protein. A D gene is named only where the DNA matches it firmly. Not every row has a clone size; where given, it reads once, few, many or a size class.

>TRBV11-2|TRBJ2-7|NA|NA
TGTGCCAGCAGCTTAGTTGAAGACGAGCAGTACTTC
CASSLVEDEQYF
>TRBV5-5|TRBJ2-5|NA|NA
TGTGCCAGCAGTTTGCTGGGGGGACAAGAGACCCAGTACTTC
CASSLLGGQETQYF
>TRBV7-2|TRBJ2-7|NA|NA
TGTGCCAGCAGCCGTATCTACGAGCAGTACTTC
CASSRIYEQYF
>TRBV11-3|TRBJ2-1|NA|NA
TGTGCCAGCAGCGCCGGGGCGGGGGCTGGATACAATGAGCAGTTCTTC
CASSAGAGAGYNEQFF
>TRBV5-6|TRBJ1-1|NA|TRBD1
TGTGCCAGCAGCCGGACAGGGTTGAACACTGAAGCTTTCTTT
CASSRTGLNTEAFF
>TRBV2|TRBJ1-2|once|TRBD1
TGTGCCACCAGGACAGGGGCGTACAACTATGGCTACACCTTC
CATRTGAYNYGYTF
>TRBV4-2|TRBJ2-7|NA|TRBD1
TGTGCCAGCAGCCAAGCGACAGGGAATGAGCAGTACTTC
CASSQATGNEQYF
>TRBV7-2|TRBJ2-1|NA|NA
TGTGCCAGCAGCAACACTGCCTTGACTAGACCAAATGAGCAGTTCTTC
CASSNTALTRPNEQFF
>TRBV27|TRBJ2-5|NA|NA
TGTGCCAGCAGTTTATTAGCCGTTGGGGGAGAGACCCAGTACTTC
CASSLLAVGGETQYF
>TRBV11-1|TRBJ2-5|NA|TRBD2
TGTGCCAGCAGCTTAGGGGTGGTGACTAGCGAACAAGAGACCCAGTACTTC
CASSLGVVTSEQETQYF
>TRBV11-3|TRBJ2-1|NA|TRBD2
TGTGCCAGCAGTAACTCCCGGGGGGTTTACAATGAGCAGTTCTTC
CASSNSRGVYNEQFF
>TRBV7-9|TRBJ2-1|NA|NA
TGTGCCAGCAGCTTAGGGGCCCCTAGGGTTTCGGATGAGCAGTTCTTC
CASSLGAPRVSDEQFF
>TRBV2|TRBJ2-7|NA|NA
TGTGCCAGCAGTGTAGGGCCCTACGAGCAGTACTTC
CASSVGPYEQYF
>TRBV6-1|TRBJ1-5|once|TRBD1
TGTGCCAGCAGTGCGTACGACAGGGGGCGGCAGCCCCAGCATTTT
CASSAYDRGRQPQHF
>TRBV9|TRBJ2-5|NA|NA
TGTGCCAGCAGCGGGTGGGGAGAGACCCAGTACTTC
CASSGWGETQYF
>TRBV7-2|TRBJ2-2|NA|TRBD2
TGTGCCAGCAGCGCAAGCTTCATTTGGGCGGGGGTCGGGGAGCTGTTTTTT
CASSASFIWAGVGELFF
>TRBV10-3|TRBJ2-1|NA|TRBD2
TGTGCCATCAGTGATTTGGCGGGAGGGCCTCTCTCCTCTTACAATGAGCAGTTCTTC
CAISDLAGGPLSSYNEQFF
>TRBV7-9|TRBJ2-1|once|TRBD1
TGTGCCAGCAGCCCAGGGACAGGGGGCTCCTACAATGAGCAGTTCTTC
CASSPGTGGSYNEQFF